The rows below give T cell receptor beta chains drawn from one sample of a study of blood T cells in healthy people across ages. TCRdb called the 5' RACE reads again in MiXCR, with one record for every CDR3 protein. Here the sample spans 1.5 million to 2 million distinct CDR3 sequences, roughly 52% being singletons. The sample was blood. The receptors were sampled from a woman aged 40 to 55 in good health. Both conserved end residues are part of each CDR3. The D gene is left open where the match is weak. Size is omitted from some rows. Given values are once, few, many or a class for expanded clones.

J,D,size,V,CDR3,DNA
TRBJ2-3,-,-,TRBV29-1,CSVDWQNTDTQYF,TGCAGCGTTGACTGGCAGAACACAGATACGCAGTATTTT
TRBJ2-1,-,-,TRBV5-4,CASSSRRDNVNEQFF,TGTGCCAGCAGCTCCCGAAGGGACAATGTCAATGAGCAGTTCTTC
TRBJ1-2,TRBD1,-,TRBV25-1,CASKQGPGNGYTF,TGTGCCAGCAAACAGGGGCCCGGGAATGGCTACACCTTC
TRBJ2-1,-,-,TRBV3-1,CASSQEIMWEQFF,TGTGCCAGCAGCCAAGAGATAATGTGGGAGCAGTTCTTC
TRBJ1-2,TRBD1,few,TRBV10-3,CAISELQGAHGYTF,TGTGCCATCAGTGAGCTTCAGGGGGCGCATGGCTACACCTTC
TRBJ2-3,-,-,TRBV20-1,CSARDLQGITDTQYF,TGCAGTGCTAGAGATTTACAGGGAATCACAGATACGCAGTATTTT
TRBJ2-3,-,-,TRBV11-2,CASSLRGAGVTDTQYF,TGTGCCAGCAGCTTAAGGGGGGCGGGGGTCACAGATACGCAGTATTTT
TRBJ2-7,-,-,TRBV18,CASSPPGRPYYEQYF,TGTGCCAGCTCACCACCGGGCCGACCATATTACGAGCAGTACTTC
TRBJ2-7,-,few,TRBV5-1,CASSLGLPGAYNEQYF,TGCGCCAGCAGCTTAGGCCTTCCCGGGGCCTACAATGAGCAGTACTTC
TRBJ2-3,-,-,TRBV29-1,CNLSHTGGAADTQYF,TGCAACCTATCTCACACAGGGGGGGCCGCGGATACGCAGTATTTT
TRBJ2-3,TRBD1,few,TRBV25-1,CASSGTGFHTDTQYF,TGTGCCAGCTCGGGGACAGGGTTTCACACAGATACGCAGTATTTT
TRBJ2-7,-,-,TRBV29-1,CSVDPSASSYNEQYF,TGCAGCGTTGACCCTAGCGCTAGCTCCTACAATGAGCAGTACTTC
TRBJ2-7,-,-,TRBV5-1,CASSPEDSHEQYF,TGCGCCAGCAGCCCAGAGGACAGTCACGAGCAGTACTTC
TRBJ1-6,-,-,TRBV10-3,CAISESGQGNSPLHF,TGTGCCATCAGTGAGTCGGGACAAGGAAATTCACCCCTCCACTTT
TRBJ1-1,-,few,TRBV5-1,CASSLSGARTAWHTEAFF,TGCGCCAGCAGCTTGTCGGGGGCACGGACCGCGTGGCACACTGAAGCTTTCTTT
TRBJ2-1,-,once,TRBV4-1,CASSQVFLDRLILNEQFF,TGCGCCAGCAGCCAAGTGTTTCTCGACAGATTAATCCTCAATGAGCAGTTCTTC
TRBJ2-1,-,few,TRBV2,CASSEGDHSYNEQFF,TGTGCCAGCAGTGAAGGGGACCACTCCTACAATGAGCAGTTCTTC
TRBJ2-5,-,-,TRBV27,CASSTQREETQYF,TGTGCCAGCAGTACGCAAAGGGAAGAGACCCAGTACTTC